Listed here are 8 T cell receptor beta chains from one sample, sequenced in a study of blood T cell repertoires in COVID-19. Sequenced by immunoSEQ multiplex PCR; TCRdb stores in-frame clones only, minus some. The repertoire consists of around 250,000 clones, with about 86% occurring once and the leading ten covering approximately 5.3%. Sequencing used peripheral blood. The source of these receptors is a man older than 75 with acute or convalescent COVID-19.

CDR3 region: CASSLTGRADTQYF. DNA for the CDR3: TGTGCCAGCAGTCTTACAGGGAGGGCAGATACGCAGTATTTT. V usage is TRBV6-5 and J usage is TRBJ2-3; D might be TRBD2 (7 bases). The CDR3 has 14 amino acids. Trimming stripped 5 bases from V and 4 bases from J, with 13 bases between. Germline loops: CDR1 MNHEY, CDR2 SVGAGI.

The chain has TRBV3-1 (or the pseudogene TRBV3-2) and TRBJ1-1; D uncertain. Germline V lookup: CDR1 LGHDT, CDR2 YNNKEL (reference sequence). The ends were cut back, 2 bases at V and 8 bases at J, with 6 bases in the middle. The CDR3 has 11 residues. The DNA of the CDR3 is TGTGCCAGCAGCCAACAGAACGAAGCTTTCTTT. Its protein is CASSQQNEAFF.

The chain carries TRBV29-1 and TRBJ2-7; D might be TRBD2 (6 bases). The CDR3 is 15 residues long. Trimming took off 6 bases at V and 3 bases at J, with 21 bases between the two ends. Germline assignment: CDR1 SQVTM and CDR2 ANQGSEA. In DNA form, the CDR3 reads TGCAGCGTGGGCCACTTTGGGGCGGGATTCTACGAGCAGTACTTC. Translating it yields CSVGHFGAGFYEQYF.

This chain's CDR3 is CASSRPVGGTSSGANVLTF. The CDR3 bases are TGTGCCAGCAGCCGTCCGGTCGGAGGAACTAGCTCTGGGGCCAACGTCCTGACTTTC. The chain recombines TRBV5-4 with TRBJ2-6; D is possibly TRBD2 (5 bases). The CDR3 length is 19 residues. Looked up from germline, CDR1 is SGHNT and CDR2 is YYREEE (reference sequence). Trimming stripped 4 bases from V and 0 bases from J, with 20 bases between.

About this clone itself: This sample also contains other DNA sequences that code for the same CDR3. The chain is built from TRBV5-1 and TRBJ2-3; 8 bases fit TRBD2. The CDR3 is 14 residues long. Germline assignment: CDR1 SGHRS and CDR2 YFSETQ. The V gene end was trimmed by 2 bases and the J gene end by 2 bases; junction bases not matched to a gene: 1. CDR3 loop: CASSLAGATDTQYF. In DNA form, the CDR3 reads TGCGCCAGCAGCTTAGCGGGGGCCACAGATACGCAGTATTTT. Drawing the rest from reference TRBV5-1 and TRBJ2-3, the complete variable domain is KAGVTQTPRYLIKTRGQQVTLSCSPISGHRSVSWYQQTPGQGLQFLFEYFSETQRNKGNFPGRFSGRQFSNSRSEMNVSTLELGDSALYLCASSLAGATDTQYFGPGTRLTVL.

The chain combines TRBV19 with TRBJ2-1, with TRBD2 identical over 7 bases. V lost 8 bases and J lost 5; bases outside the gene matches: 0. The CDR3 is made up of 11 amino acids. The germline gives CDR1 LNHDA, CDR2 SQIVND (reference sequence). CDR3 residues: CASGTNNEQFF. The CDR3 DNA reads TGTGCCAGTGGGACTAACAATGAGCAGTTCTTC. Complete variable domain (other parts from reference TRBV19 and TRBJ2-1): DGGITQSPKYLFRKEGQNVTLSCEQNLNHDAMYWYRQDPGQGLRLIYYSQIVNDFQKGDIAEGYSVSREKKESFPLTVTSAQKNPTAFYLCASGTNNEQFFGPGTRLTVL.

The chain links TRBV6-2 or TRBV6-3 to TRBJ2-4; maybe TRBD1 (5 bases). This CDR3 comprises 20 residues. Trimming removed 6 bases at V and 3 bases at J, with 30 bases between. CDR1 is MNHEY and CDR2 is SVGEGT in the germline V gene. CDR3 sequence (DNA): TGTGCCAGCAGCCCCCGCGGCATTGACCTAGTGGTCCAGGGCAAAAACATTCAGTACTTC. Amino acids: CASSPRGIDLVVQGKNIQYF.

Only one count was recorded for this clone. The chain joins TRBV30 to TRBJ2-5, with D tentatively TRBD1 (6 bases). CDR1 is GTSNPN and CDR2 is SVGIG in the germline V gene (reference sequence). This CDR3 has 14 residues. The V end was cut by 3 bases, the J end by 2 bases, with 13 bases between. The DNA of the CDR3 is TGTGCCTGGAGGTCAACAGGGTGGCAAGAGACCCAGTACTTC. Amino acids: CAWRSTGWQETQYF.